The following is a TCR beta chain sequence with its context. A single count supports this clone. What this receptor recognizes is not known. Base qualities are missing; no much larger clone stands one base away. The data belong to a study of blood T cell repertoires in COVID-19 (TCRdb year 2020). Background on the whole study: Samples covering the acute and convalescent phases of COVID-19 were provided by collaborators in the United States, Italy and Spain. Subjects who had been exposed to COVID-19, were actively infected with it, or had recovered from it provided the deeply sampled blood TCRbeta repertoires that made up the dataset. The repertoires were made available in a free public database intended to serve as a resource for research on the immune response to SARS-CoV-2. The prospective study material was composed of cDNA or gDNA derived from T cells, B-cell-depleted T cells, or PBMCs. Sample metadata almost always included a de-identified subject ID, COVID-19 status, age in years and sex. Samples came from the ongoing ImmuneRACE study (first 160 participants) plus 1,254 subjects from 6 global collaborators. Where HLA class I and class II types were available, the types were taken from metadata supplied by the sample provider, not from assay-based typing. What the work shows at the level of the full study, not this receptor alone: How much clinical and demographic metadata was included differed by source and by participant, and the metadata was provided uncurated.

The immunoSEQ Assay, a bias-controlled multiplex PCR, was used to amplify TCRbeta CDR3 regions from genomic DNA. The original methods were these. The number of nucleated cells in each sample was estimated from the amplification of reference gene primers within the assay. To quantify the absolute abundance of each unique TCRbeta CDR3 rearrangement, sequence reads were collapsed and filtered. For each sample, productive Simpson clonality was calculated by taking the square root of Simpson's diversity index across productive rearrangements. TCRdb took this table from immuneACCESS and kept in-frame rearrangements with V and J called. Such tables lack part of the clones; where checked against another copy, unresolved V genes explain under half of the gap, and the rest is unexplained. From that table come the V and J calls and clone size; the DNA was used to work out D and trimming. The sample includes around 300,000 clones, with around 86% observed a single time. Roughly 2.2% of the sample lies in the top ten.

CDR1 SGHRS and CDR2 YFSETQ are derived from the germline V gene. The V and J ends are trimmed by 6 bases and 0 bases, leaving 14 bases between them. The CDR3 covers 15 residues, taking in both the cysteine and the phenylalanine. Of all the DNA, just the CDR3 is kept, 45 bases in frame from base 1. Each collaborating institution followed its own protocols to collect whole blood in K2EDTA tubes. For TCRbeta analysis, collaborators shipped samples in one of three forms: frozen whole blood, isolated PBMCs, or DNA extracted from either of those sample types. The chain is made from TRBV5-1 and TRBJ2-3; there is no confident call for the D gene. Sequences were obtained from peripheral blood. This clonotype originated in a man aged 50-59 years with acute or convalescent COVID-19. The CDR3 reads CASNSIGGSTDTQYF. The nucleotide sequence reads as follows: TGCGCCAGCAACTCCATCGGCGGTAGCACAGATACGCAGTATTTT.